What follows describes a single TCR beta chain. Its antigen is unknown. The data belong to a study of cytomegalovirus exposure and HLA in healthy donors. The PCR was carried out with 60 Vbeta primers and 13 Jbeta primers. Data came from immunoSEQ multiplex PCR; TCRdb stores just in-frame clones and leaves some out. The sample contains some 130,000 clones, over 70% of which appear only once. Study observations and caveats: DRB1 showed the most TCR associations and HLA-C the fewest in a later analysis, as rates varied by HLA locus. CMV serostatus stood as the only immune exposure information on hand. Segments of the TCR beta V type were, in most cases, productive about 87% or about 30% of the time in an earlier analysis. For cytomegalovirus status, the classifier reportedly gave diagnoses with high specificity and sensitivity.

Sample: PBMCs. The clonotype comes from a woman aged 18-29 years in good health and CMV-seronegative.

The CDR3 DNA is TGTGCCACCAGAGCTGAAACAGGGAGCTCCTACAATGAGCAGTTCTTC. Amino acid sequence: CATRAETGSSYNEQFF. This chain connects TRBV15 to TRBJ2-1; D is perhaps TRBD1 (6 bases). The CDR3 spans 16 residues. The V end was cut by 6 bases, the J end by 0 bases, with 15 bases between. The germline gives CDR1 LNHNV, CDR2 YYDKDF (reference sequence).